Reported below is one TCR beta chain. The method was immunoSEQ multiplex PCR; TCRdb's version includes in-frame clones alone and lacks a portion of them. Of around 120,000 clones in the sample, approximately 90% were seen once. These data originate in a study of T cell changes during pregnancy in multiple sclerosis. V was pared by 5 bases and J by 1 base, with 11 bases between. The CDR3 is 15 amino acids. Looked up from germline, CDR1 is LNHDA and CDR2 is SQIVND (reference sequence). Sample: peripheral blood, taken after pregnancy. The receptor was isolated from a female donor with multiple sclerosis, enrolled in a pregnancy study. The chain joins TRBV19 to TRBJ2-2; D might be TRBD2 (6 bases). CDR3 in amino acids: CASSPQAGNTGELFF. The CDR3 nucleotides read TGTGCCAGTAGTCCCCAAGCGGGGAACACCGGGGAGCTGTTTTTT.